The source of this TCR beta chain is a study of blood T cells in healthy people across ages. This CDR3 has 14 amino acids. Trimming shortened V by 2 bases and J by 1 base, and 8 bases separated the two germline ends. The second PCR ran roughly 6 to 11 cycles with a sample-barcoded 5' primer and J-beta primers. TCRdb redid the calling of the 5' RACE reads with MiXCR, one entry per CDR3 protein. The table lists 700,000 or so distinct CDR3 sequences, around 43% of them singletons. This sequence joins TRBV12-3 or TRBV12-4 and TRBJ1-1, with no clear D. Sequences were obtained from blood. The receptor was isolated from a man aged 80 or over in good health. CDR3 region: CASSLTSGNTEAFF. Written as DNA, the CDR3 is TGTGCCAGCAGTTTAACGTCAGGGAACACTGAAGCTTTCTTT.